These T cell receptor beta chains were read from a single sample in a study of blood T cells in healthy people across ages. Via MiXCR, TCRdb re-called the 5' RACE reads, giving one row per CDR3 protein. The table records roughly 650,000 distinct CDR3 sequences, roughly 32% of them present only once. The sample consisted of blood. The receptor set was obtained from a woman of 80 years or more in good health. Each CDR3 is given without its conserved first and last residue. Not every row has a clone size; where given, it reads once, few, many or a size class.

clone_size,v_call,cdr3_aa
many,TRBV7-2,ASSLDGRHNEKLF
NA,TRBV20-1,SAKDRGYEKLF
NA,TRBV30,ACQGDTEAF
few,TRBV20-1,SVPDPSSYEQY
NA,TRBV12-3/TRBV12-4,ASASSGRADTQY
NA,TRBV20-1,SARASGSNQPQH
NA,TRBV2,ASSGGQGHNSPLH
few,TRBV9,ASSHYTQGDYGYT
NA,TRBV4-3,ASSSAGGTDTQY
many,TRBV20-1,SARHGTHNTQY
many,TRBV29-1,SVGDRLAKNIQY
once,TRBV12-3/TRBV12-4,ASSSDRTQDTDTQY
NA,TRBV7-2,ASSRLRGIMF
few,TRBV6-2/TRBV6-3,ASSFGQYNTEAF
many,TRBV20-1,SARFRWETQY
many,TRBV30,AWSVGGYEKLF
NA,TRBV7-9,ASSPLSPPSYEQY
many,TRBV2,ASKLTGSEQY
many,TRBV20-1,SARGLAGVVGDTQY
many,TRBV5-6,ASSLGLTVNEQF
many,TRBV27,ASSPTRVNTGELF
many,TRBV6-1,ASSDTDRGTFYEQY